A single T cell receptor beta chain is shown here with its context. This sample was included in a study of blood T cell repertoires in COVID-19. TCRdb's copy holds only in-frame clones and misses some; the assay was immunoSEQ multiplex PCR. Of roughly 200,000 clones in the sample, roughly 87% were seen once. Sequencing used PBMCs or T cells enriched from blood (not recorded which). The TCR comes from a woman in her twenties or thirties who had recovered from COVID-19.

The CDR3 bases are TGTGCCAGCAGCCAAGATCGGGGAGGGGGCACAGATACGCAGTATTTT. Amino acid sequence: CASSQDRGGGTDTQYF. The V and J genes are TRBV4-2 and TRBJ2-3, with 7 bases matching TRBD2. The CDR3 covers 16 residues. Germline V gene lookup returns CDR1 LGHNA and CDR2 YNFKEQ. V lost 0 bases to trimming and J lost 1 base; unmatched junction nucleotides: 4.